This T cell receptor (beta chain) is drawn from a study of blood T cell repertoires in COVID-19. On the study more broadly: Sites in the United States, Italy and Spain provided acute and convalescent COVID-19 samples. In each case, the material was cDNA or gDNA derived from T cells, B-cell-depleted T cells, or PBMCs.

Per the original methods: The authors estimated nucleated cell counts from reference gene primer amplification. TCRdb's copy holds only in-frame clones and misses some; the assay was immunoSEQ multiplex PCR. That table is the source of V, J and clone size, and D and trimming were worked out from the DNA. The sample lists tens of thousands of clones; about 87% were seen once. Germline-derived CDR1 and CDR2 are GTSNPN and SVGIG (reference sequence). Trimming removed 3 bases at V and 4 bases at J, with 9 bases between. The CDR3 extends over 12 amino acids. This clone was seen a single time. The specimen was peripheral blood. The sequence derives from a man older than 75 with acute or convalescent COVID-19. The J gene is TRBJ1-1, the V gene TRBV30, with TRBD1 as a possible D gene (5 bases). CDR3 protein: CAWSRDFTEAFF. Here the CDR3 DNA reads TGTGCCTGGAGCCGGGACTTCACTGAAGCTTTCTTT. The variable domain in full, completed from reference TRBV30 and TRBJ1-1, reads SQTIHQWPATLVQPVGSPLSLECTVEGTSNPNLYWYRQAAGRGLQLLFYSVGIGQISSEVPQNLSASRPQDRQFILSSKKLLLSDSGFYLCAWSRDFTEAFFGQGTRLTVV.